Below are 28 T cell receptor beta chains sequenced from a single sample in a study of blood T cell repertoires in COVID-19. Generated by immunoSEQ multiplex PCR, the TCRdb table keeps only in-frame clones and is missing some. The sample has some 74,000 clones, approximately 79% seen once. Sample: peripheral blood. The receptors were sampled from a man between 65 and 79 years old with active or convalescent COVID-19.

This chain links TRBV5-6 with TRBJ2-5, with 11 bases aligning to TRBD2. There are 16 residues in the CDR3. Trimming took 0 bases from V and 4 from J; bases not matched to a gene: 5. Looked up from germline, CDR1 is SGHDT and CDR2 is YYEEEE. The CDR3 coding sequence is TGTGCCAGCAGCTTGGATGGTAGCGGGAGGGGAGAGACCCAGTACTTC. Its translation: CASSLDGSGRGETQYF. The entire variable domain, with the rest obtained from reference TRBV5-6 and TRBJ2-5, is as follows: DAGVTQSPTHLIKTRGQQVTLRCSPKSGHDTVSWYQQALGQGPQFIFQYYEEEERQRGNFPDRFSGHQFPNYSSELNVNALLLGDSALYLCASSLDGSGRGETQYFGPGTRLLVL.

The V call is TRBV5-6, the J call TRBJ1-3; 9 bases agree with TRBD1. CDR1 and CDR2 from the germline V gene are SGHDT and YYEEEE. This CDR3 contains 16 residues. Trimming cost V 3 bases and J 0 bases; bases outside gene matches: 4. CDR3 in amino acids: CASSWGQGSSGNTIYF. As DNA, the CDR3 is TGTGCCAGCAGCTGGGGACAGGGAAGCTCTGGAAACACCATATATTTT.

This clone has a single count. This chain connects TRBV10-1 to TRBJ2-7, with 8 bases matching TRBD1. The CDR3 is made up of 16 amino acids. J gave up 1 base and V 3 bases, and 8 bases lay outside the gene matches. Germline CDR1 is WNHNN and CDR2 is SYGVQD (reference sequence). The CDR3 here is CASSDRQGIGSYEQYF. The CDR3 DNA reads TGCGCCAGCAGTGACCGACAGGGGATAGGGTCCTACGAGCAGTACTTC.

This clone was seen only a few times. V and J are TRBV2 and TRBJ2-5, with a weak D call TRBD1 (6 bases). The germline V gene encodes CDR1 SNHLY and CDR2 FYNNEI. The length of the CDR3 is 14 residues. With 9 bases removed from V and 2 bases from J, the gap between germline ends came to 16 bases. The CDR3 region has the DNA TGTGCCAGGGCTACAGGGACGGGGCAAGAGACCCAGTACTTC. Protein sequence: CARATGTGQETQYF.

V and J are TRBV6-1 and TRBJ1-2; no clear D gene. The germline V and J ends were trimmed by 3 bases and 0 bases, with 11 bases remaining between them. Germline-derived CDR1 and CDR2 are MNHNS and SASEGT. This CDR3 is built from 15 residues. In DNA, the CDR3 is TGTGCCAGCAGTGACACCGGGGTAGCTAACTATGGCTACACCTTC. Translation: CASSDTGVANYGYTF.

This clone was picked up many times. The chain links TRBV4-1 to TRBJ1-2, with no clear D. The V gene lost 0 bases and the J gene lost 8 bases, with 16 bases spanning the gap. This CDR3 region has 15 residues. Germline CDR1 is MGHRA and CDR2 is YSYEKL. DNA of the CDR3: TGCGCCAGCAGCCAAGATGGGATCGGGGTCTGGGGCTACACCTTC. It yields the protein CASSQDGIGVWGYTF.

The chain links TRBV11-2 to TRBJ1-2; maybe TRBD1 (5 bases). This CDR3 is built from 13 residues. The V gene lost 0 bases and the J gene lost 7 bases, with 9 bases spanning the gap. Germline lookup yields CDR1 SGHAT and CDR2 FQNNGV. CDR3 loop: CASSLDAGFGYTF. CDR3 DNA: TGTGCCAGCAGCTTAGATGCAGGGTTTGGCTACACCTTC. The full variable domain, its missing parts supplied by reference TRBV11-2 and TRBJ1-2, is EAGVAQSPRYKIIEKRQSVAFWCNPISGHATLYWYQQILGQGPKLLIQFQNNGVVDDSQLPKDRFSAERLKGVDSTLKIQPAKLEDSAVYLCASSLDAGFGYTFGSGTRLTVV.

This chain links TRBV12-5 with TRBJ2-4; D is unresolved. Germline V gene sequence: CDR1 LGHNT, CDR2 FRNRAP. V lost 1 base to trimming and J lost 0 bases, with 4 bases between them. The CDR3 is made up of 14 amino acids. The CDR3 DNA reads TGTGCTAGTGGTTTGGGACTAGCCAAAAACATTCAGTACTTC. This codes for CASGLGLAKNIQYF.

The J gene is TRBJ2-7, the V gene TRBV2; 9 bases map to TRBD1. CDR1 SNHLY and CDR2 FYNNEI come from the germline V gene. CDR3 size: 13 residues. Trimming at V came to 6 bases and at J to 3 bases, leaving 3 bases not matched to a gene. CDR3 residues: CASRRDRVYEQYF. CDR3 DNA: TGTGCCAGCAGGCGGGACAGGGTCTACGAGCAGTACTTC.

This clone was seen many times. The chain combines TRBV2 with TRBJ1-4; D remains unclear. V gave up 5 bases and J gave up 8 bases, with 6 bases separating them. Looked up from germline, CDR1 is SNHLY and CDR2 is FYNNEI. The CDR3 length is 11 residues. The CDR3 nucleotides are TGTGCCAGCAGTCGGGAGGAAAAACTGTTTTTT. It yields the protein CASSREEKLFF.

The chain carries TRBV6-6 and TRBJ1-1; D ambiguous. Germline values: CDR1 MNHNY, CDR2 SVGAGI (reference sequence). The CDR3 spans 13 residues. The germline V and J ends were trimmed by 5 bases and 0 bases, with 7 bases remaining between them. The CDR3 is CASSPTVNTEAFF. CDR3 bases: TGTGCCAGCAGTCCAACAGTGAACACTGAAGCTTTCTTT.

The chain employs TRBV14 and TRBJ2-4; no reliable D call. Germline V CDR1 and CDR2: SGHDN, FVKESK. Trimming took 3 bases from V and 8 from J, leaving 11 bases between them. CDR3 length: 13 amino acids. The CDR3 sequence is CASSQQRYDIQYF. For the CDR3, the DNA is TGTGCCAGCAGCCAGCAGAGGTATGACATTCAGTACTTC.

The chain has TRBV4-1 and TRBJ2-7, with 7 bases that match TRBD2. The germline V gene has CDR1 MGHRA and CDR2 YSYEKL. The CDR3 is 14 amino acids. With V trimmed by 1 base and J by 4 bases, 4 bases remained unmatched. The CDR3 is CASSQVTGGYEQYF. The CDR3 bases are TGCGCCAGCAGCCAAGTTACGGGAGGATACGAGCAGTACTTC.

The J gene is TRBJ1-3, the V gene TRBV6-5; possible D gene TRBD1, 5 bases. CDR3 size: 15 residues. V dropped 6 bases and J dropped 4 bases, with 16 bases sitting between them. Per germline, CDR1 MNHEY and CDR2 SVGAGI. As DNA, the CDR3 is TGTGCCAGCAGCCCCTTACAGGATGCCGGAAACACCATATATTTT. Amino acids: CASSPLQDAGNTIYF.

CDR3 residues: CASSLQGASYEQYF. CDR3 nucleotide sequence: TGTGCCAGCAGCTTACAGGGGGCATCCTACGAGCAGTACTTC. This sequence joins TRBV7-8 and TRBJ2-7, with 8 nucleotides matching TRBD1. Germline loops: CDR1 SGHVS, CDR2 FQNEAQ. V dropped 2 bases and J dropped 1; count of bases not matched to a gene: 1. The CDR3 length is 14 residues.

This clone has only one observation. The chain uses TRBV5-4 and TRBJ1-1, with 10 bases identical to TRBD1. The CDR3 is 15 amino acids. Trimming took 4 bases from V and 1 from J; bases not matched to a gene: 4. CDR1 is SGHNT and CDR2 is YYREEE in the germline V gene (reference sequence). CDR3 nucleotide sequence: TGTGCCAGCAGCCGCGGGACAGGGGAGAACACTGAAGCTTTCTTT. It translates to CASSRGTGENTEAFF.

The chain recombines TRBV23-1 with TRBJ2-6, with 7 bases fitting TRBD1. TRBV23-1 is an ORF for which the function is uncertain. The length of the CDR3 is 19 residues. The trim removed 3 bases at V and 0 bases at J, leaving 11 bases unmatched. The CDR3 DNA reads as TGCGCCAGCAGTCACCCATTGGGACAGCGCTTCTCTGGGGCCAACGTCCTGACTTTC. This encodes CASSHPLGQRFSGANVLTF.

V gene TRBV7-9 combines with J gene TRBJ1-2; 10 bases fit TRBD1. The CDR3 runs to 17 residues. V shed 5 bases, J shed 7 bases, and the junction held 16 bases outside the gene matches. CDR1 SEHNR and CDR2 FQNEAQ come from the germline V gene (reference sequence). This CDR3 reads CASSTYRDRGRLAGYTF. DNA for the CDR3: TGTGCCAGCAGCACGTACCGGGACAGGGGACGCTTAGCTGGCTACACCTTC. The full variable domain, in which reference TRBV7-9 and TRBJ1-2 provide the parts outside the CDR3, is DTGVSQNPRHKITKRGQNVTFRCDPISEHNRLYWYRQTLGQGPEFLTYFQNEAQLEKSRLLSDRFSAERPKGSFSTLEIQRTEQGDSAMYLCASSTYRDRGRLAGYTFGSGTRLTVV.

This rearrangement joins TRBV3-1 (or the pseudogene TRBV3-2) to TRBJ2-1; D is possibly TRBD2 (5 bases). CDR3 length: 15 residues. V gave up 4 bases and J gave up 5 bases, with 15 bases separating them. Germline values: CDR1 LGHDT, CDR2 YNNKEL (reference sequence). CDR3 loop: CASSPEGRLNNEQFF. The CDR3 region has the DNA TGTGCCAGCAGCCCCGAGGGAAGGCTCAACAATGAGCAGTTCTTC.

V gene TRBV28 combines with J gene TRBJ2-7, with D uncertain. V shed 2 bases and J shed 4 bases, with 9 bases lying between them. Germline CDR1 MDHEN, CDR2 SYDVKM. The CDR3 is made up of 13 amino acids. The DNA for the CDR3 is TGTGCCAGCAGTTTACCTCCAGTGTACGAGCAGTACTTC. This codes for CASSLPPVYEQYF.

The CDR3 protein is CAGGQPYEQYF. The CDR3 nucleotides are TGTGCCGGCGGACAGCCCTACGAGCAGTACTTC. The chain carries TRBV30 and TRBJ2-7; a weak D match, TRBD1 (6 bases). Germline V gene lookup returns CDR1 GTSNPN and CDR2 SVGIG (reference sequence). The V gene lost 8 bases and the J gene lost 2 bases, with 10 bases spanning the gap. The CDR3 runs 11 residues. Drawing the rest from reference TRBV30 and TRBJ2-7, the complete variable domain is SQTIHQWPATLVQPVGSPLSLECTVEGTSNPNLYWYRQAAGRGLQLLFYSVGIGQISSEVPQNLSASRPQDRQFILSSKKLLLSDSGFYLCAGGQPYEQYFGPGTRLTVT.

The gene calls are TRBV16 and TRBJ1-4; D is unclear. Germline V lookup: CDR1 KGHSY, CDR2 FQNENV. The CDR3 covers 15 residues. Trimming left V 3 bases short and J 2 bases short, with 10 bases between. The CDR3 nucleotides read TGTGCCAGCAGCCAGGAGTGGAGCACTAATGAAAAACTGTTTTTT. Translated, it gives CASSQEWSTNEKLFF. Supplemented by reference TRBV16 and TRBJ1-4, the full variable domain reads GEEVAQTPKHLVRGEGQKAKLYCAPIKGHSYVFWYQQVLKNEFKFLISFQNENVFDETGMPKERFSAKCLPNSPCSLEIQATKLEDSAVYFCASSQEWSTNEKLFFGSGTQLSVL.

The chain couples TRBV13 to TRBJ2-3; 7 positions match TRBD2. V trimming: 5 bases; J trimming: 6 bases; junction bases outside the gene matches: 8. The CDR3 has 14 amino acids. CDR1 is PRHDT, CDR2 FYEKMQ, per germline (reference sequence). CDR3: CASSPRDYLDTQYF. The CDR3 region has the DNA TGTGCCAGCAGCCCCCGGGACTACTTGGATACGCAGTATTTT.

This clone was counted once. The rearrangement links TRBV2 to TRBJ1-2; 11 bases are a match to TRBD1. This CDR3 region has 13 residues. V was clipped by 6 bases and J by 9 bases; unmatched bases: 6. CDR1 and CDR2 (germline): SNHLY, FYNNEI. The CDR3 region is CASSGQGASRYTF. The CDR3 nucleotides read TGTGCCAGCAGCGGACAGGGGGCTAGTCGCTACACCTTC.

The chain links TRBV18 to TRBJ1-5; 7 bases align to TRBD1. Germline values: CDR1 KGHSH, CDR2 LQKENI. This CDR3 has 12 amino acids. Losses at the gene ends were 6 bases for V and 11 bases for J; bases not matched to a gene: 7. CDR3 loop: CASSQGEGTQHF. The CDR3, as DNA: TGTGCCAGCTCCCAGGGGGAAGGGACCCAGCATTTT.

This clone was detected once. The chain's CDR3 is CASSVGRFAGGASDTQYF. CDR3 in DNA: TGTGCCAGCAGCGTAGGGAGGTTCGCGGGGGGGGCATCAGATACGCAGTATTTT. The V call is TRBV9, the J call TRBJ2-3, with 9 bases lining up with TRBD2. Trimming at V came to 0 bases and at J to 4 bases, leaving 12 bases not matched to a gene. The CDR3 spans 18 residues. Looked up from germline, CDR1 is SGDLS and CDR2 is YYNGEE. The whole variable domain, filled in from reference TRBV9 and TRBJ2-3, reads DSGVTQTPKHLITATGQRVTLRCSPRSGDLSVYWYQQSLDQGLQFLIQYYNGEERAKGNILERFSAQQFPDLHSELNLSSLELGDSALYFCASSVGRFAGGASDTQYFGPGTRLTVL.

V gene TRBV28 combines with J gene TRBJ1-4; TRBD1 agrees at 10 bases. J lost 5 bases, V lost 7 bases, and 7 bases had no gene match. Germline CDR1 reads MDHEN; CDR2 reads SYDVKM. This CDR3 is built from 15 residues. The CDR3 DNA is TGTGCCAGCACTGGCCTGGGACAGGGGAATGAAAAACTGTTTTTT. The encoded protein is CASTGLGQGNEKLFF.

This chain connects TRBV5-5 to TRBJ1-2, with 8 bases that match TRBD1. This CDR3 has 16 residues. V was pared by 4 bases and J by 1 base, with 9 bases of the junction left unmatched. The germline CDR1 and CDR2 sequences are SGHKS and YYEKEE (reference sequence). The CDR3: CASSRTGRGVNYGYTF. CDR3 sequence (DNA): TGTGCCAGCAGCCGGACAGGGCGAGGGGTTAACTATGGCTACACCTTC.